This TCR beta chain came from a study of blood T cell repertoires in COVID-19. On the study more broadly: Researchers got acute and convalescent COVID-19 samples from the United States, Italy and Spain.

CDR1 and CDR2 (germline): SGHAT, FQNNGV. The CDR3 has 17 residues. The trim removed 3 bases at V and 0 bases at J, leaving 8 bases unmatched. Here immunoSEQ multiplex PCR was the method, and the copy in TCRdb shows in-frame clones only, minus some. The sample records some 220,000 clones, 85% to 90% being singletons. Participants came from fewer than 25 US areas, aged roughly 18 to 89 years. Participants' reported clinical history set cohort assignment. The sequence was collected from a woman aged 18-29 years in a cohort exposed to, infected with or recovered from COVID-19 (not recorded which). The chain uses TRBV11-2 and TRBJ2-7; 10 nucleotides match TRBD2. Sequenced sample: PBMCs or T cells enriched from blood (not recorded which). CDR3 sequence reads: CASSFGSGGQSSYEQYF. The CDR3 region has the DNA TGTGCCAGCAGCTTTGGTAGCGGGGGGCAAAGCTCCTACGAGCAGTACTTC.